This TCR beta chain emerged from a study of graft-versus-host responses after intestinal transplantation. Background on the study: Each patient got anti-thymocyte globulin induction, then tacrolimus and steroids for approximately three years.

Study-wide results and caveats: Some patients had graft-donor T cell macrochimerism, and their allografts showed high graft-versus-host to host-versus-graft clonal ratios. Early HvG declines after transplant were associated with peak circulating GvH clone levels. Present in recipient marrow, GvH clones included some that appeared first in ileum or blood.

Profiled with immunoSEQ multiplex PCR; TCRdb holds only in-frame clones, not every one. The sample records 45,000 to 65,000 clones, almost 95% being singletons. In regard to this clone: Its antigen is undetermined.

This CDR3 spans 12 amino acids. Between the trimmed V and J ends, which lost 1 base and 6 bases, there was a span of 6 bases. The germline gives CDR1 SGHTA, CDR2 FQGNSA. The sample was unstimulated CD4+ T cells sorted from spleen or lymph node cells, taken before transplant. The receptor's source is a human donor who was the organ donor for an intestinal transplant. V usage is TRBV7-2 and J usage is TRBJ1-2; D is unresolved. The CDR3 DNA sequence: TGTGCCAGCAGCTTAGAAGGCAATGGCTACACCTTC. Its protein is CASSLEGNGYTF.